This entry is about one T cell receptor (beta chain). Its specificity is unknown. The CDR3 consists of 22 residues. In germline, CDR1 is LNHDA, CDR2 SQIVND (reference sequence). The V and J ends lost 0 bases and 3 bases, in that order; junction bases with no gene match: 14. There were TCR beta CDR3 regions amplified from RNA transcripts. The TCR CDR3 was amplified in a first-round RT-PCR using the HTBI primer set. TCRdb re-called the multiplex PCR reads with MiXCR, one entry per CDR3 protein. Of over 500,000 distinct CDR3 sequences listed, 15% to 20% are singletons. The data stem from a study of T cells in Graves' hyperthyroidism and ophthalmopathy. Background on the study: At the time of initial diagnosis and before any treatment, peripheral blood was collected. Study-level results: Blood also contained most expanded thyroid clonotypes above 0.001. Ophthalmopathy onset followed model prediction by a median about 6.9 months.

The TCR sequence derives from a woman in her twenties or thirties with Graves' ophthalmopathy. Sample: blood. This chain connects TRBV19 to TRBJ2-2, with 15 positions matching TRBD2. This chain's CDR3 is CASSIDPGLAGGSGLDTGELFF. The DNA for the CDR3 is TGTGCCAGTAGTATAGACCCGGGACTAGCGGGAGGATCAGGGTTGGACACCGGGGAGCTGTTTTTT.